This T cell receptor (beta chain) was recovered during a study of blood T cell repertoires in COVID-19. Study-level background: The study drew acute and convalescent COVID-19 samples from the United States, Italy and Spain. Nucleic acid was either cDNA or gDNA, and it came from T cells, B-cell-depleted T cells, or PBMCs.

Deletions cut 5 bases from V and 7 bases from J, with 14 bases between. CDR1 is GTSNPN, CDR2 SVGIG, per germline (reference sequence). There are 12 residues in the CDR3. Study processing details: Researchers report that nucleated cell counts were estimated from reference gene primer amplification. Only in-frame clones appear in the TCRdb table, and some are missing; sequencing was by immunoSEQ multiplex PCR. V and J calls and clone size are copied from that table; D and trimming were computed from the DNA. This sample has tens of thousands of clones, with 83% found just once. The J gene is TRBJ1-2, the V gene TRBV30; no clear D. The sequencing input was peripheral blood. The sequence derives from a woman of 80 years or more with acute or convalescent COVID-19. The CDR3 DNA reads TGTGCCTGGGAACGGGGATTGACTGGCTACACCTTC. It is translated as CAWERGLTGYTF.